Below, 24 T cell receptor beta chains from the same sample are listed, as sequenced in a study of control samples from healthy donors and cancer patients. Profiling relied on immunoSEQ multiplex PCR, and the TCRdb table lists in-frame clones only, not all of them. The data hold 70,000 to 85,000 clones, with roughly 88% observed a single time. Sequenced sample: PBMCs. The receptors shown here come from a man in his 60s with head and neck cancer.

The rearrangement uses TRBV5-1 and TRBJ2-3; 9 bases agree with TRBD1. Looked up from germline, CDR1 is SGHRS and CDR2 is YFSETQ. V gave up 4 bases and J gave up 1 base; unmatched junction bases: 7. The CDR3 runs 16 residues. CDR3 sequence (DNA): TGCGCCAGCAGCAGGACAGGGGACCCCCGCACAGATACGCAGTATTTT. Residues: CASSRTGDPRTDTQYF.

The sample holds a few counts of this clone. The rearrangement uses TRBV7-9 and TRBJ2-5; D perhaps matches TRBD2 (5 bases). The V gene's germline CDR1 is SEHNR and CDR2 FQNEAQ (reference sequence). CDR3 length: 13 amino acids. Trimming removed 2 bases from V and 3 bases from J, with 7 bases in between. The CDR3, as DNA: TGTGCCAGCAGCTTAAGAGCGGAAGAGACCCAGTACTTC. This codes for CASSLRAEETQYF.

CDR3 sequence reads: CASSSAGSTGELFF. The CDR3 DNA is TGCGCCAGCAGCTCGGCCGGGTCTACCGGGGAGCTGTTTTTT. J is TRBJ2-2 and V is TRBV5-1; D remains ambiguous. V lost 3 bases and J lost 5, with 11 bases in between. Germline values: CDR1 SGHRS, CDR2 YFSETQ. The CDR3 has 14 residues. Full variable domain (missing parts from reference TRBV5-1 and TRBJ2-2): KAGVTQTPRYLIKTRGQQVTLSCSPISGHRSVSWYQQTPGQGLQFLFEYFSETQRNKGNFPGRFSGRQFSNSRSEMNVSTLELGDSALYLCASSSAGSTGELFFGEGSRLTVL.

The CDR3 bases are TGTGCCAGCAGTTTCAACAGGGGGGGGGCAGATACGCAGTATTTT. Protein product: CASSFNRGGADTQYF. The V gene is TRBV5-4, the J gene TRBJ2-3; tentative D call: TRBD1 (8 bases). Deletions cut 5 bases from V and 4 bases from J, with 17 bases between. This CDR3 is 15 amino acids long. Germline V gene data show CDR1 as SGHNT and CDR2 as YYREEE (reference sequence).

J is TRBJ2-2 and V is TRBV28; weak D call: TRBD1 (5 bases). V was shortened by 2 bases and J by 3 bases, with 10 bases between the two germline ends. This CDR3 region has 15 residues. Germline V gene sequence: CDR1 MDHEN, CDR2 SYDVKM. CDR3 coding DNA: TGTGCCAGCAGTTTAGGCAGGGAATACACCGGGGAGCTGTTTTTT. This codes for CASSLGREYTGELFF. The whole variable domain, remainder taken from reference TRBV28 and TRBJ2-2, is DVKVTQSSRYLVKRTGEKVFLECVQDMDHENMFWYRQDPGLGLRLIYFSYDVKMKEKGDIPEGYSVSREKKERFSLILESASTNQTSMYLCASSLGREYTGELFFGEGSRLTVL.

The chain has TRBV6-1 and TRBJ2-5, with TRBD1 as a possible D gene (6 bases). The V end was cut by 0 bases, the J end by 1 base, with 15 bases between. The V gene's germline CDR1 is MNHNS and CDR2 SASEGT. The CDR3 is made up of 17 amino acids. CDR3 protein: CASSEARFRQAQETQYF. The CDR3 DNA sequence: TGTGCCAGCAGTGAAGCGCGTTTCCGACAGGCCCAAGAGACCCAGTACTTC.

This chain links TRBV19 with TRBJ2-3; TRBD2 matches at 9 bases. The CDR3 has 15 residues. With 7 bases clipped from V and 1 base from J, the junction kept 6 bases outside the gene matches. Germline CDR1 LNHDA, CDR2 SQIVND (reference sequence). CDR3 DNA sequence: TGTGCCAGTAACTTTGGCGGGAGGGGCACAGATACGCAGTATTTT. Translation gives CASNFGGRGTDTQYF.

This clone was seen once. The chain has TRBV6-6 and TRBJ2-7; D uncertain. CDR1 is MNHNY, CDR2 SVGAGI, per germline (reference sequence). V was shortened by 5 bases and J by 6 bases, with 14 bases between the two germline ends. The CDR3 is 13 amino acids. CDR3 sequence (DNA): TGTGCCAGCAGTCTTGGACCGGGCGGCGAGCAGTACTTC. Translation gives CASSLGPGGEQYF.

The chain joins TRBV6-6 to TRBJ1-5; no definite D call. Germline lookup yields CDR1 MNHNY and CDR2 SVGAGI (reference sequence). CDR3 length: 12 residues. V was cut by 8 bases and J by 2 bases, with 7 bases left in between. CDR3 residues: CASAGGNQPQHF. In nucleotides, the CDR3 is TGTGCCAGCGCCGGGGGCAATCAGCCCCAGCATTTT.

This chain uses TRBV10-2 with TRBJ2-1; D is unclear. V was cut by 10 bases and J by 7 bases, with 14 bases left in between. The CDR3 consists of 12 residues. The V gene's germline CDR1 is WSHSY and CDR2 SAAADI. CDR3 nucleotides: TGCGCCATCATGGGTGGTCAAAATGAGCAGTTCTTC. Its protein is CAIMGGQNEQFF.

The V call is TRBV19, the J call TRBJ2-1, with 8 bases matching TRBD1. The germline V gene has CDR1 LNHDA and CDR2 SQIVND (reference sequence). V was clipped by 9 bases and J by 7 bases; unmatched bases: 8. CDR3 length equals 13 residues. For the CDR3, the DNA is TGTGCCAGGGGGGGACAGGTAAGTAATGAGCAGTTCTTC. It codes for CARGGQVSNEQFF.

The J gene is TRBJ2-7, the V gene TRBV6-5, with TRBD1 matching over 7 bases. CDR3 length: 15 residues. V was pared by 0 bases and J by 2 bases, with 4 bases of the junction left unmatched. CDR1 and CDR2 (germline): MNHEY, SVGAGI. The CDR3 nucleotides are TGTGCCAGCAGTTACTCGACAGGGTTGGCCTACGAGCAGTACTTC. Protein: CASSYSTGLAYEQYF.

V gene TRBV11-2 combines with J gene TRBJ2-3; perhaps D is TRBD1 or TRBD2 (5 bases each). In germline, CDR1 is SGHAT, CDR2 FQNNGV. This CDR3 has 16 amino acids. Deletions cut 2 bases from V and 0 bases from J, with 12 bases between. CDR3 residues: CASSLRFGDSTDTQYF. CDR3 nucleotide sequence: TGTGCCAGCAGCTTAAGGTTTGGGGACAGCACAGATACGCAGTATTTT.

This clone was counted a few times. The V and J genes are TRBV5-1 and TRBJ2-5, with D tentatively TRBD1 (5 bases). Trimming pared 4 bases from V and 1 base from J, leaving 11 bases between. The CDR3 contains 14 residues. Germline values: CDR1 SGHRS, CDR2 YFSETQ. The CDR3 here is CASSVGAVQETQYF. DNA of the CDR3: TGCGCCAGCAGCGTTGGGGCTGTCCAAGAGACCCAGTACTTC.

Comments on this clone: Other DNA sequences within the sample encode an identical CDR3. The chain joins TRBV11-3 to TRBJ2-2; D unresolved. The CDR3 contains 12 residues. Per the germline V gene, CDR1 is SGHNT and CDR2 is YENEEA. Trimming removed 3 bases at V and 1 base at J, with 0 bases between. The CDR3 here is CASSLNTGELFF. CDR3 in DNA: TGTGCCAGCAGCTTGAACACCGGGGAGCTGTTTTTT.

The rearrangement uses TRBV11-2 and TRBJ2-3; no reliable D call. The CDR3 spans 15 residues. The V gene lost 6 bases and the J gene lost 5 bases, with 18 bases spanning the gap. Looked up from germline, CDR1 is SGHAT and CDR2 is FQNNGV. This CDR3 is CASRVVSWRGDTQYF. In DNA, the CDR3 is TGTGCCAGCAGGGTGGTGAGCTGGAGAGGAGATACGCAGTATTTT.

The chain carries TRBV5-1 and TRBJ1-1, with no clear D. With 4 bases removed from V and 4 bases from J, the gap between germline ends came to 20 bases. Germline V gene lookup returns CDR1 SGHRS and CDR2 YFSETQ. The CDR3 covers 16 residues. DNA of the CDR3: TGCGCCAGCAGCCCCGTCGGTGGTTTCGCAGGCACTGAAGCTTTCTTT. This sequence encodes CASSPVGGFAGTEAFF.

The rearrangement uses TRBV6-6 and TRBJ1-5; D call uncertain. CDR1 is MNHNY, CDR2 SVGAGI, per germline (reference sequence). Trimming took 4 bases from V and 2 from J, leaving 3 bases between them. This CDR3 has 12 amino acids. CDR3 DNA: TGTGCCAGCAGTTTCGGCAATCAGCCCCAGCATTTT. This codes for CASSFGNQPQHF.

V and J are TRBV18 and TRBJ2-2; 10 bases fit TRBD1. The V gene's germline CDR1 is KGHSH and CDR2 LQKENI. The trim removed 2 bases at V and 5 bases at J, leaving 11 bases unmatched. The CDR3 covers 18 residues. The CDR3 sequence: CASSPVSTGTGATGELFF. The CDR3 bases are TGTGCCAGCTCACCAGTTAGTACCGGGACAGGGGCTACCGGGGAGCTGTTTTTT.

As to this clone: Other DNA sequences in the sample encode the same CDR3. V gene TRBV3-1 (or the pseudogene TRBV3-2) combines with J gene TRBJ1-3; D not certain. Trimming left V 1 base short and J 2 bases short, with 3 bases between. Germline V CDR1 and CDR2: LGHDT, YNNKEL (reference sequence). The CDR3 consists of 13 residues. The CDR3 sequence: CASSQGTGNTIYF. The CDR3 DNA reads TGTGCCAGCAGCCAAGGCACTGGAAACACCATATATTTT.

The chain links TRBV7-6 to TRBJ2-1, with 7 positions matching TRBD2. Trimming at V came to 1 base and at J to 6 bases, leaving 3 bases not matched to a gene. CDR3 size: 14 residues. CDR1 is SGHVS and CDR2 is FNYEAQ in the germline V gene. The CDR3 loop is CASSLVGGTNEQFF. In DNA, the CDR3 is TGTGCCAGCAGCTTAGTGGGGGGGACCAATGAGCAGTTCTTC.

This sequence joins TRBV25-1 and TRBJ2-5; D remains unclear. V dropped 3 bases and J dropped 4 bases, with 15 bases sitting between them. The germline V gene encodes CDR1 MGHDK and CDR2 SYGVNS. The CDR3 spans 15 residues. The CDR3 DNA sequence: TGTGCCAGCAGTGACCCGGTTTGGCGACGAGAGACCCAGTACTTC. This translates into CASSDPVWRRETQYF.

This rearrangement joins TRBV25-1 to TRBJ2-4; D not certain. Germline V gives CDR1 MGHDK, CDR2 SYGVNS. The CDR3 runs to 13 residues. The V and J ends lost 3 bases and 15 bases respectively, with 18 bases between them. CDR3 region: CASSDSLSGKLYF. DNA for the CDR3: TGTGCCAGCAGTGATTCCCTGTCCGGCAAACTGTACTTC. Looking up the rest from reference TRBV25-1 and TRBJ2-4 gives the full variable domain: EADIYQTPRYLVIGTGKKITLECSQTMGHDKMYWYQQDPGMELHLIHYSYGVNSTEKGDLSSESTVSRIRTEHFPLTLESARPSHTSQYLCASSDSLSGKLYFGAGTRLSVL.

The rearrangement links TRBV2 to TRBJ1-2; D is unclear. The V gene's germline CDR1 is SNHLY and CDR2 FYNNEI. The CDR3 has 12 amino acids. The V and J ends lost 5 bases and 7 bases respectively, with 11 bases between them. CDR3 protein: CASSYGLLGYTF. In DNA form, the CDR3 reads TGTGCCAGCAGTTACGGACTGCTTGGCTACACCTTC.